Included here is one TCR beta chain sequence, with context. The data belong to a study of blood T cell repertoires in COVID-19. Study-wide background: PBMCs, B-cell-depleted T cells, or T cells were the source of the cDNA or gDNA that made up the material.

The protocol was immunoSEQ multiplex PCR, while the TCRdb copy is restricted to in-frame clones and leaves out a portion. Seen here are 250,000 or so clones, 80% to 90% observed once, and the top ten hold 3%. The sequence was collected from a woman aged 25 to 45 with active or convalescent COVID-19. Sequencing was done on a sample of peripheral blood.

The CDR3: CAISESVDEKLFF. The CDR3 DNA reads TGTGCCATCAGTGAGAGCGTGGATGAAAAACTGTTTTTT. This rearrangement joins TRBV10-3 to TRBJ1-4, with D unclear. V shed 2 bases and J shed 6 bases, with 7 bases lying between them. The CDR3 loop spans 13 amino acids. Per the germline V gene, CDR1 is ENHRY and CDR2 is SYGVKD.